This T cell receptor (beta chain) was recorded in a study of a mutant IDH1 vaccine in newly diagnosed glioma. For the study at large: Treated patients had a mean age of about 38 years and a 62.5% male, 37.5% female split. Earlier therapy was either radiotherapy, temozolomide, or both, and most got both. Overall study findings and caveats: Pseudoprogression seemingly bore no relation to changes in top peripheral T cell clonotypes.

This CDR3 contains 12 residues. Trimming cost V 4 bases and J 3 bases, with 5 bases left between them. CDR1 and CDR2 from the germline V gene are SNHLY and FYNNEI. The sample's time point: week 47, end of study. Each vaccine dose was 300 ug of mutant IDH1 20-mer peptide, with topical imiquimod. Assay: immunoSEQ multiplex PCR; the TCRdb copy retains only in-frame clones and omits some. The sample contains approximately 60,000 clones, about four fifths of which appear only once. Notes on this clone: Its antigen is undetermined.

This clonotype originated in a man younger than 45 with glioma. V gene TRBV2 combines with J gene TRBJ2-3; no reliable D call. The sequenced sample was PBMCs, obtained from a glioma patient whose treatment included an IDH1 peptide vaccine. The CDR3 spells CASSVGTDTQYF. CDR3 nucleotides: TGTGCCAGCAGTGTAGGGACAGATACGCAGTATTTT. The entire variable domain, with the rest obtained from reference TRBV2 and TRBJ2-3, is as follows: EPEVTQTPSHQVTQMGQEVILRCVPISNHLYFYWYRQILGQKVEFLVSFYNNEISEKSEIFDDQFSVERPDGSNFTLKIRSTKLEDSAMYFCASSVGTDTQYFGPGTRLTVL.